The 21 T cell receptor beta chains in this list originate from one sample, sequenced in a study of control samples from healthy donors and cancer patients. Libraries were prepared by immunoSEQ multiplex PCR; TCRdb keeps only in-frame clonotypes and omits some of them. The profile covers 150,000 to 200,000 clones, with 70% to 90% appearing a single time and 1.7% taken by the ten largest. The sequenced material came from blood. The receptors shown here come from a man aged 18-30 years in good health.

This chain uses TRBV4-3 with TRBJ2-5; TRBD1 matches 8 bases. This CDR3 spans 14 amino acids. Losses at the gene ends were 1 base for V and 4 bases for J; bases not matched to a gene: 2. Germline V gives CDR1 LGHNA, CDR2 YSLEER. The CDR3 DNA follows: TGCGCCAGCAGCCAAGGGACAGGGAGAGAGACCCAGTACTTC. It translates to CASSQGTGRETQYF.

V is TRBV14 and J is TRBJ2-7, with 8 bases aligning to TRBD1. J gave up 4 bases and V 2 bases, and 4 bases lay outside the gene matches. The CDR3 extends over 14 amino acids. Germline V gene data show CDR1 as SGHDN and CDR2 as FVKESK. This chain's CDR3 is CASSQLQGVYEQYF. The CDR3 DNA follows: TGTGCCAGCAGCCAACTACAGGGGGTATACGAGCAGTACTTC.

The chain is built from TRBV7-3 and TRBJ2-3, with 8 positions matching TRBD2. The CDR3 consists of 21 residues. CDR1 SGHTA and CDR2 FQGTGA come from the germline V gene. V lost 1 base to trimming and J lost 4 bases; unmatched junction nucleotides: 22. The CDR3 DNA reads TGTGCCAGCAGCTTAATGCCCCTAGGATTGAGCGGGGGCCCCGGGGCAGATACGCAGTATTTT. It translates to CASSLMPLGLSGGPGADTQYF.

V gene TRBV12-3 or TRBV12-4 combines with J gene TRBJ2-7, with TRBD1 matching over 7 bases. This CDR3 has 13 amino acids. V shed 5 bases and J 4 bases; nucleotides not matched to a gene: 5. In DNA, the CDR3 is TGTGCCAGCAGTATCGGGACAGTTTACGAGCAGTACTTC. This gives the protein CASSIGTVYEQYF.

The gene calls are TRBV21-1 and TRBJ1-3; the table's D call TRBD1 went unverified against the DNA. TRBV21-1 is a pseudogene segment. The CDR3 sequence is 16 residues long. The CDR3 loop reads CASSKWTGFGGNTIYF. DNA for the CDR3: TGTGCCAGCAGCAAATGGACAGGGTTTGGTGGAAACACCATATATTTT.

CDR3 in amino acids: CASMGDAATNEKLFF. The DNA for the CDR3 is TGTGCCAGCATGGGGGATGCGGCAACTAATGAAAAACTGTTTTTT. The chain is built from TRBV2 and TRBJ1-4, with D possibly being TRBD1 (5 bases). The CDR3 length is 15 residues. Germline lookup yields CDR1 SNHLY and CDR2 FYNNEI. Trimming cost V 7 bases and J 0 bases, with 12 bases left between them.

The rearrangement uses TRBV7-9 and TRBJ2-3; the match to TRBD2 covers 16 bases. This CDR3 is 18 amino acids long. Germline lookup yields CDR1 SEHNR and CDR2 FQNEAQ (reference sequence). Germline trimming cut 3 bases from V and 0 bases from J; bases unmatched to any gene: 3. Here the CDR3 reads CASSLPGLAGGSTDTQYF. The CDR3 DNA sequence: TGTGCCAGCAGCTTGCCGGGACTAGCGGGGGGGAGCACAGATACGCAGTATTTT. Combining the CDR3 with reference TRBV7-9 and TRBJ2-3 gives the whole variable domain DTGVSQNPRHKITKRGQNVTFRCDPISEHNRLYWYRQTLGQGPEFLTYFQNEAQLEKSRLLSDRFSAERPKGSFSTLEIQRTEQGDSAMYLCASSLPGLAGGSTDTQYFGPGTRLTVL.

The J gene is TRBJ2-2, the V gene TRBV7-2, with D uncertain. CDR3 length: 14 amino acids. With 3 bases removed from V and 2 bases from J, the gap between germline ends came to 7 bases. CDR1 SGHTA and CDR2 FQGNSA come from the germline V gene. The CDR3 protein is CASSFAVNTGELFF. The CDR3 nucleotides read TGTGCCAGCAGCTTCGCTGTAAACACCGGGGAGCTGTTTTTT.

The gene calls are TRBV19 and TRBJ2-3; 9 positions match TRBD1. Germline values: CDR1 LNHDA, CDR2 SQIVND (reference sequence). The length of the CDR3 is 13 residues. V gave up 10 bases and J gave up 3 bases; unmatched junction bases: 5. The CDR3 region has the DNA TGTGCCACCCGGGACAGGGCTACAGATACGCAGTATTTT. Amino acids: CATRDRATDTQYF.

This chain uses TRBV11-3 with TRBJ2-2; unclear D gene. Germline CDR1 and CDR2: SGHNT and YENEEA. This CDR3 comprises 13 residues. Trimming shortened V by 2 bases and J by 7 bases, and 8 bases separated the two germline ends. The CDR3, as DNA: TGTGCCAGCAGCTTAACGAGCGTCGGGGAGCTGTTTTTT. It codes for CASSLTSVGELFF.

The chain is built from TRBV11-2 and TRBJ2-5, with 7 nucleotides matching TRBD1. Germline CDR1 reads SGHAT; CDR2 reads FQNNGV. The CDR3 has 17 residues. Germline trimming cut 0 bases from V and 5 bases from J; bases unmatched to any gene: 12. CDR3 DNA sequence: TGTGCCAGCAGCTTAGATGGCAGGGGGACCCAAGTGGAGACCCAGTACTTC. This translates into CASSLDGRGTQVETQYF.

CDR3 nucleotides: TGCGCCAGCGGGACCGACAGGGGGTCTTACAATGAGCAGTTCTTC. It yields the protein CASGTDRGSYNEQFF. The chain has TRBV4-3 and TRBJ2-1; 9 bases agree with TRBD1. The germline V gene has CDR1 LGHNA and CDR2 YSLEER. The CDR3 runs 15 residues. V lost 8 bases and J lost 4; bases outside the gene matches: 9.

This chain connects TRBV11-2 to TRBJ1-3; no reliable D call. Germline CDR1 SGHAT, CDR2 FQNNGV. The CDR3 consists of 11 residues. V lost 4 bases and J lost 11, with 9 bases in between. This CDR3 is CASSSFDSIYF. The DNA for the CDR3 is TGTGCCAGCAGCTCCTTCGACTCCATATATTTT.

This clone appeared a few times. The chain is built from TRBV28 and TRBJ1-5; perhaps TRBD1 as D (5 bases). Between the trimmed V and J ends, which lost 6 bases and 3 bases, there was a span of 12 bases. This CDR3 region has 14 residues. Per germline, CDR1 MDHEN and CDR2 SYDVKM. CDR3 sequence (DNA): TGTGCCAGCAGATTTCTAGGGGACAATCAGCCCCAGCATTTT. It translates to CASRFLGDNQPQHF. Together with reference TRBV28 and TRBJ1-5, the CDR3 gives the full variable domain: DVKVTQSSRYLVKRTGEKVFLECVQDMDHENMFWYRQDPGLGLRLIYFSYDVKMKEKGDIPEGYSVSREKKERFSLILESASTNQTSMYLCASRFLGDNQPQHFGDGTRLSIL.

V and J are TRBV14 and TRBJ2-1; D gene unclear. V lost 0 bases and J lost 6, with 3 bases in between. The germline V gene has CDR1 SGHDN and CDR2 FVKESK. The CDR3 has 12 residues. The CDR3 spells CASSQDSNEQFF. CDR3 nucleotides: TGTGCCAGCAGCCAAGACAGCAATGAGCAGTTCTTC.

The V gene is TRBV3-1 (or the pseudogene TRBV3-2), the J gene TRBJ1-1; perhaps TRBD1 as D (6 bases). The length of the CDR3 is 15 residues. The V gene's germline CDR1 is LGHDT and CDR2 YNNKEL (reference sequence). V was shortened by 1 base and J by 0 bases, with 9 bases between the two germline ends. CDR3 sequence: CASSQVAGVNTEAFF. The CDR3 nucleotides read TGTGCCAGCAGCCAAGTCGCAGGGGTGAACACTGAAGCTTTCTTT.

This clone was seen just once. The chain has TRBV4-1 and TRBJ2-2; D is uncertain. CDR3 size: 17 residues. In germline, CDR1 is MGHRA, CDR2 YSYEKL. Trimming took 5 bases from V and 0 from J, leaving 16 bases between them. CDR3 residues: CASSNQPRRSNTGELFF. The CDR3 nucleotides are TGCGCCAGCAGCAACCAGCCGCGGCGGTCGAACACCGGGGAGCTGTTTTTT.

This clone was seen just once. The CDR3 nucleotides read TGTGCCAGCAGTCCGTTGTCGGGGCCCAGCCGGGCGTATTTT. Its translation is CASSPLSGPSRAYF. J is TRBJ2-3 and V is TRBV3-1 (or the pseudogene TRBV3-2); D may match TRBD1 or TRBD2 (5 bases each). Germline CDR1 reads LGHDT; CDR2 reads YNNKEL (reference sequence). The V end lost 6 bases, the J end lost 14 bases, and 24 bases lay between the germline ends. The CDR3 spans 14 residues.

The chain joins TRBV3-1 (or the pseudogene TRBV3-2) to TRBJ2-3, with D perhaps assigned TRBD1 or TRBD2 (5 bases each). Germline CDR1 reads LGHDT; CDR2 reads YNNKEL (reference sequence). This CDR3 region has 13 residues. Trimming cost V 7 bases and J 1 base, with 9 bases left between them. The CDR3 spells CASNRGGTDTQYF. The DNA for the CDR3 is TGTGCCAGCAACAGAGGGGGCACAGATACGCAGTATTTT.

This chain uses TRBV7-3 with TRBJ2-1, with D unresolved. There are 13 residues in the CDR3. The V gene's germline CDR1 is SGHTA and CDR2 FQGTGA. V shed 2 bases and J shed 6 bases, with 8 bases lying between them. The CDR3 loop reads CASSLLFGNEQFF. CDR3 sequence (DNA): TGTGCCAGCAGCTTACTATTCGGCAATGAGCAGTTCTTC.

The gene calls are TRBV7-6 and TRBJ2-5, with D perhaps TRBD1 (6 bases). From germline, CDR1 is SGHVS and CDR2 FNYEAQ. This CDR3 comprises 16 residues. V lost 5 bases and J 5 bases, leaving 21 bases between the germline ends. The DNA of the CDR3 is TGTGCCAGCAGCCTATCAAGACAGGTCGCGAGGGAGACCCAGTACTTC. Translating gives CASSLSRQVARETQYF.